The clone carrying this TCR beta chain was counted many times. What it binds is not known. The 5'RACE template-switching step produced TCR cDNA and added a universal primer site and UMIs. TCRdb ran MiXCR on the 5' RACE reads and lists one entry per CDR3 protein. The sample lists more than 450,000 distinct CDR3 sequences, less than 25% occurring once. This sample is part of a study of T cells after yellow fever vaccination. Whole-study findings and limits: Most primary-vaccination clones reappeared after the booster (about 96% CD4, approximately 88% CD8).

Specimen: PBMCs, collected roughly 20 days after the first yellow fever vaccination. This clonotype originated in a young man who received the YFV17D yellow fever vaccine.

DNA of the CDR3: TGTGCCAGCAGCTTAGTGGATCTCCTGTGGGACACCGATGTTTCAGGAAACACCATATATTTT. The encoded protein is CASSLVDLLWDTDVSGNTIYF. This chain links TRBV11-2 with TRBJ1-3, with a weak D call TRBD1 (6 bases). The CDR3 covers 21 residues. Germline values: CDR1 SGHAT, CDR2 FQNNGV. Trimming shortened V by 1 base and J by 4 bases, and 29 bases separated the two germline ends.